The rows below give T cell receptor beta chains drawn from one sample of a study of blood T cell repertoires in COVID-19. Using immunoSEQ multiplex PCR, the repertoire was profiled, and TCRdb retains in-frame clones only, with some absent. The data contain some 180,000 clones, approximately 80% of them singletons. Sequencing used peripheral blood. Receptor source: a woman aged 40 to 49 with COVID-19, enrolled during active disease. The CDR3 runs from the conserved cysteine through the conserved F or W. Fields, in order: D gene, J gene, clone size, V gene, CDR3 protein, CDR3 DNA. A D gene is named only where the DNA matches it firmly. Expanded clones are given a class, and other clones once, few, many or no size at all.

. | TRBJ2-3 | . | TRBV3-1/TRBV3-2 | CASSLIGLAGDTQYF | TGTGCCAGCAGCCTCATCGGACTTGCAGGAGATACGCAGTATTTT
. | TRBJ2-3 | . | TRBV7-3 | CASSETTSTDTQYF | TGTGCCAGCAGCGAAACGACTAGCACAGATACGCAGTATTTT
. | TRBJ2-5 | once | TRBV7-9 | CASSLGQTQETQYF | TGTGCCAGCAGCTTAGGACAGACCCAAGAGACCCAGTACTTC
. | TRBJ2-5 | . | TRBV2 | CASLAGSGQETQYF | TGTGCCAGCTTGGCGGGTAGCGGACAAGAGACCCAGTACTTC
. | TRBJ2-1 | . | TRBV10-2 | CAADGGPNNEQFF | TGCGCCGCCGACGGGGGACCGAACAATGAGCAGTTCTTC
. | TRBJ2-1 | . | TRBV18 | CASSPPVQGQSSYNEQFF | TGTGCCAGCTCACCACCGGTTCAGGGCCAGAGCTCCTACAATGAGCAGTTCTTC
. | TRBJ2-1 | . | TRBV7-8 | CASRGGGRATYNEQFF | TGTGCCAGCAGAGGGGGGGGGAGGGCCACCTACAATGAGCAGTTCTTC
. | TRBJ1-6 | . | TRBV11-3 | CASSAGEADRLNSPLHF | TGTGCCAGCAGCGCAGGAGAGGCGGACAGACTTAATTCACCCCTCCACTTT
. | TRBJ2-3 | . | TRBV19 | CASSDSFNRDTQYF | TGTGCCAGTAGCGACAGTTTCAACAGGGATACGCAGTATTTT
. | TRBJ2-3 | . | TRBV12-3/TRBV12-4 | CASSTTVYTQYF | TGTGCCAGCAGCACGACAGTCTATACGCAGTATTTT
. | TRBJ1-5 | . | TRBV3-1/TRBV3-2 | CASSQEIGSNQPQHF | TGTGCCAGCAGCCAAGAAATCGGTAGCAATCAGCCCCAGCATTTT
TRBD2 | TRBJ2-5 | . | TRBV5-4 | CASSLGGGQETQYF | TGTGCCAGCAGCTTGGGGGGGGGCCAAGAGACCCAGTACTTC
. | TRBJ1-2 | . | TRBV15 | CATSKLQGGDYGYTF | TGTGCCACCAGCAAACTACAGGGAGGGGACTATGGCTACACCTTC
TRBD1 | TRBJ1-6 | . | TRBV5-4 | CASSLPGTGNNSPLHF | TGTGCCAGCAGTCTACCAGGGACAGGAAATAATTCACCCCTCCACTTT
. | TRBJ2-2 | few | TRBV7-3 | CASSFSGNGGELFF | TGTGCCAGCAGCTTCTCCGGGAACGGCGGGGAGCTGTTTTTT
. | TRBJ1-2 | . | TRBV6-5 | CASSTGENYGYTF | TGTGCCAGCAGTACGGGAGAGAACTATGGCTACACCTTC
. | TRBJ2-2 | . | TRBV2 | CASSEAGVIGELFF | TGTGCCAGCAGTGAAGCGGGAGTTATCGGGGAGCTGTTTTTT
TRBD1 | TRBJ2-7 | once | TRBV19 | CASRNTGASYEQYF | TGTGCCAGTAGAAATACAGGGGCGTCCTACGAGCAGTACTTC
TRBD2 | TRBJ2-2 | . | TRBV7-2 | CASSWRLAGGPPGELFF | TGTGCCAGCAGCTGGCGGCTAGCGGGAGGGCCCCCCGGGGAGCTGTTTTTT
. | TRBJ2-6 | . | TRBV6-2/TRBV6-3 | CASSWGGSGANVLTF | TGTGCCAGCAGTTGGGGAGGATCTGGGGCCAACGTCCTGACTTTC
TRBD2 | TRBJ2-7 | . | TRBV30 | CAWSSGSSYEQYF | TGTGCCTGGAGCAGCGGGAGCTCCTACGAGCAGTACTTC
. | TRBJ2-5 | . | TRBV4-1 | CASSPTGLTETQYF | TGCGCCAGCAGCCCAACAGGGTTAACAGAGACCCAGTACTTC
TRBD1 | TRBJ1-2 | . | TRBV6-5 | CASRGDRGLDGYTF | TGTGCCAGCCGAGGGGACAGGGGGCTCGATGGCTACACCTTC
TRBD2 | TRBJ2-2 | few | TRBV5-6 | CASTSPGAGVTGELFF | TGTGCCAGCACCTCCCCTGGGGCGGGAGTGACCGGGGAGCTGTTTTTT
TRBD1 | TRBJ2-1 | . | TRBV7-8 | CASSLRRQGYNEQFF | TGTGCCAGCAGCTTACGCCGACAGGGCTACAATGAGCAGTTCTTC
. | TRBJ2-2 | . | TRBV21-1 | CASVMVALAGGSNTGELFF | TGTGCCAGCGTAATGGTTGCTCTAGCGGGAGGGTCAAACACCGGGGAGCTGTTTTTT
. | TRBJ2-2 | . | TRBV7-9 | CASSLVFQGSDTGELFF | TGTGCCAGCAGCTTAGTATTCCAGGGAAGTGACACCGGGGAGCTGTTTTTT
TRBD2 | TRBJ2-5 | . | TRBV4-1 | CASSQVWQAGEKYQETQYF | TGCGCCAGCAGCCAAGTATGGCAAGCGGGGGAGAAATACCAAGAGACCCAGTACTTC
. | TRBJ2-3 | . | TRBV10-3 | CAISVGQPSTDTQYF | TGTGCCATCAGTGTTGGACAGCCATCCACAGATACGCAGTATTTT
TRBD2 | TRBJ2-1 | . | TRBV30 | CAWSVGLAGNNEQFF | TGTGCCTGGAGTGTAGGACTAGCGGGGAACAATGAGCAGTTCTTC
. | TRBJ2-2 | . | TRBV3-1/TRBV3-2 | CASSFGQYTGELFF | TGTGCCAGCAGCTTTGGACAGTACACCGGGGAGCTGTTTTTT
TRBD1 | TRBJ1-5 | once | TRBV27 | CASRLGQGKPQHF | TGTGCCAGCAGACTGGGACAGGGAAAGCCCCAGCATTTT
. | TRBJ2-3 | . | TRBV7-9 | CASSPLWLGLSTDTQYF | TGTGCCAGCAGCCCCCTTTGGCTAGGCCTAAGCACAGATACGCAGTATTTT
. | TRBJ1-5 | . | TRBV9 | CASSVNSNQPQHF | TGTGCCAGCAGCGTCAATAGCAATCAGCCCCAGCATTTT
TRBD1 | TRBJ1-4 | . | TRBV5-1 | CASSTLGQGINEKLFF | TGCGCCAGCAGCACCCTCGGACAGGGAATTAATGAAAAACTGTTTTTT
. | TRBJ1-1 | . | TRBV7-9 | CASSLEGLGSDTEAFF | TGTGCCAGCAGCTTGGAGGGCTTAGGTTCGGACACTGAAGCTTTCTTT
. | TRBJ1-1 | . | TRBV2 | CASRGGSNTEAFF | TGTGCCAGCCGGGGGGGCTCTAACACTGAAGCTTTCTTT
. | TRBJ1-1 | . | TRBV27 | CASSFYQNTEAFF | TGTGCCAGCAGTTTCTACCAGAACACTGAAGCTTTCTTT
TRBD2 | TRBJ2-5 | . | TRBV7-8 | CASSKGTSVGTQYF | TGTGCCAGCAGCAAAGGGACTAGCGTTGGGACCCAGTACTTC